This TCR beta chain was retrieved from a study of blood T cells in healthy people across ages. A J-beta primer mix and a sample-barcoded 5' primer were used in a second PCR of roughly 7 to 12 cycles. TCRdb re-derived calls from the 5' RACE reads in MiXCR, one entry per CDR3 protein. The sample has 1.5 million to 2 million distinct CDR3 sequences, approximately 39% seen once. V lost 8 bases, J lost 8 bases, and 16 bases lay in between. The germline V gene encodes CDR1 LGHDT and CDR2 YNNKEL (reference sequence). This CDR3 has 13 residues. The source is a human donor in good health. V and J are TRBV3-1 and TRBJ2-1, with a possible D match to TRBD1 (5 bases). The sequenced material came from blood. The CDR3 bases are TGTGCCAGCGTCGGCGACAGTCTGCATGAGCAGTTCTTC. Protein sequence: CASVGDSLHEQFF.